This entry is about one T cell receptor beta chain. The sample is drawn from a study of T cells after somatic rescue of genetic block. TCRdb's table, derived via immunoSEQ multiplex PCR, lists solely in-frame clones and lacks some. The sample shows roughly 71,000 clones, approximately 91% of them seen only once. The CDR3 consists of 16 residues. Germline V lookup: CDR1 SGHNT, CDR2 YYREEE (reference sequence). Unmatched junction bases numbered 6, after V lost 4 bases and J lost 0 bases. This sequence joins TRBV5-4 and TRBJ2-3; 9 bases match TRBD2. Sequenced material: peripheral blood mononuclear cells (PBMCs). This clonotype was obtained from a man under 40. CDR3 loop: CASSPPSGASTDTQYF. The CDR3 nucleotides read TGTGCCAGCAGCCCACCTAGCGGGGCTAGCACAGATACGCAGTATTTT.